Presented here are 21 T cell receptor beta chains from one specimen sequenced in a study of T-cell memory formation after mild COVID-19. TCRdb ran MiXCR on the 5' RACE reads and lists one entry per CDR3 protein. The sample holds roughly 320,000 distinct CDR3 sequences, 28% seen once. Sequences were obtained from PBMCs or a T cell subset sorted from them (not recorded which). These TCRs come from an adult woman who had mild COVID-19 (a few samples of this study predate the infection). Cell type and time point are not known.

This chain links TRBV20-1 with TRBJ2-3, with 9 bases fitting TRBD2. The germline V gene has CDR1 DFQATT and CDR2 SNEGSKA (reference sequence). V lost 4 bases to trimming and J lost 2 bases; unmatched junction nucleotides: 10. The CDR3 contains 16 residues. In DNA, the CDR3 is TGCAGTGCTACCAATTGGCTAGCGGGGACCACAGATACGCAGTATTTT. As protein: CSATNWLAGTTDTQYF.

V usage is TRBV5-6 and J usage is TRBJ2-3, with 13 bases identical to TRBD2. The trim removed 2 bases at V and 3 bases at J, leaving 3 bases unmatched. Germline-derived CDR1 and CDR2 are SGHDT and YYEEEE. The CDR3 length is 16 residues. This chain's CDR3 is CASSFRTSGGTDTQYF. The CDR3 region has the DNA TGTGCCAGCAGCTTTCGGACTAGCGGGGGAACAGATACGCAGTATTTT.

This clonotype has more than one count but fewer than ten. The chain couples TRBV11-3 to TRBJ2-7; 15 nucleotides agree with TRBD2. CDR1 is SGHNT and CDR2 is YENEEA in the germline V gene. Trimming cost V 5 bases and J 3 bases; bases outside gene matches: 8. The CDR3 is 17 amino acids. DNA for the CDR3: TGTGCCAGCAGCGCAAGGGGACTAGCGGGAGGAAGCTACGAGCAGTACTTC. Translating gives CASSARGLAGGSYEQYF.

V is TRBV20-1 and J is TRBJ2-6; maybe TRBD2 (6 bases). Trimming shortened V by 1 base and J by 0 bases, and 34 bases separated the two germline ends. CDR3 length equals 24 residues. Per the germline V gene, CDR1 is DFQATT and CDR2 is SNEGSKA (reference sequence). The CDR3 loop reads CSARGTLPSWAGHRLSSGANVLTF. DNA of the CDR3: TGCAGTGCTAGAGGCACTCTACCCTCCTGGGCGGGGCACCGTCTAAGCTCTGGGGCCAACGTCCTGACTTTC.

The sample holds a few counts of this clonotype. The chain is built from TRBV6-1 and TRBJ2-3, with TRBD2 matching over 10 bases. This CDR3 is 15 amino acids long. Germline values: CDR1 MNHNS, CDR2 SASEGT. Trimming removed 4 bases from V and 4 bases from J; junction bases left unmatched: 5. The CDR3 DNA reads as TGTGCCAGCAGTGGAGGACTAGCGGAAGCAGATACGCAGTATTTT. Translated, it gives CASSGGLAEADTQYF.

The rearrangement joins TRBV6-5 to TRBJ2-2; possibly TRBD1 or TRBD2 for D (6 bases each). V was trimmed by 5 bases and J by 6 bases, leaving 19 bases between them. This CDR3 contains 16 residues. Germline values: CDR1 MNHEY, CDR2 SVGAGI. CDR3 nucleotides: TGTGCCAGCAGTAAACGGGGGCCCAAAGTGGCCGGGGAGCTGTTTTTT. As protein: CASSKRGPKVAGELFF.

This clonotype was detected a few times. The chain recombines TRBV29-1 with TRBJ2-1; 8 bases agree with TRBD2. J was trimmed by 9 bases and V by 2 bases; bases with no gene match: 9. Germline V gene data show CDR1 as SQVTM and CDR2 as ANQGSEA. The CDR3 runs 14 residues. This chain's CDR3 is CSVESGSGVGEQFF. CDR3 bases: TGCAGCGTTGAAAGCGGGAGCGGGGTTGGTGAGCAGTTCTTC.

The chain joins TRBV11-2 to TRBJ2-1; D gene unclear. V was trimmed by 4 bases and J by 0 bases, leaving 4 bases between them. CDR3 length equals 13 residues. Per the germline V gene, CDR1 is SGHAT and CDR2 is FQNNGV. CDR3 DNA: TGTGCCAGCAGCTCAACCTCCTACAATGAGCAGTTCTTC. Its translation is CASSSTSYNEQFF.

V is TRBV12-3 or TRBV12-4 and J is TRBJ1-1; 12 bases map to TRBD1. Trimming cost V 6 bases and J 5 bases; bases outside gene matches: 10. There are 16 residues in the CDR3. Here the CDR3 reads CASRLSGTGGGTEAFF. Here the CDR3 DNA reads TGTGCCAGCAGATTATCCGGGACAGGGGGCGGGACTGAAGCTTTCTTT.

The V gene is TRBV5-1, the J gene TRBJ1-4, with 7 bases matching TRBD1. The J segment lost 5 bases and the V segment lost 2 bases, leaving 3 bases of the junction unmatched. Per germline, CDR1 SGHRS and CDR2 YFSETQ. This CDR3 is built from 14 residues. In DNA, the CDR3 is TGCGCCAGCAGCTTCTCGACAGGGAATGAAAAACTGTTTTTT. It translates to CASSFSTGNEKLFF.

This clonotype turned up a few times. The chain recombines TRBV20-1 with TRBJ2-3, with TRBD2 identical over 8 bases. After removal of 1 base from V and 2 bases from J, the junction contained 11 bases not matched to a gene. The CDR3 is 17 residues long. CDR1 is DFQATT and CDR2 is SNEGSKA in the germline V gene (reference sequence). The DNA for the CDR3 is TGCAGTGCTAGAGTGGCCCCCACTAGCGGATACACAGATACGCAGTATTTT. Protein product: CSARVAPTSGYTDTQYF.

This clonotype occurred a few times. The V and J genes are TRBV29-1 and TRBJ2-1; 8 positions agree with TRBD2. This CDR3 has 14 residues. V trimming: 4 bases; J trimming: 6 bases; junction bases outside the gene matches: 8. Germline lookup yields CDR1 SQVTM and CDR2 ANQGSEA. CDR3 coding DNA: TGCAGCGTTGGCCTAGGACTAGCCCTCAATGAGCAGTTCTTC. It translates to CSVGLGLALNEQFF.

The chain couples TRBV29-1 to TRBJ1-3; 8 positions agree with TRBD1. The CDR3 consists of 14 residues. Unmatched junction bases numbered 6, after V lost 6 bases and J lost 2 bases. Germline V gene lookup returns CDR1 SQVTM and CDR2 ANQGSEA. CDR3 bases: TGCAGCGTAGATCAGACAGGGGCTGGAAACACCATATATTTT. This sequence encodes CSVDQTGAGNTIYF.

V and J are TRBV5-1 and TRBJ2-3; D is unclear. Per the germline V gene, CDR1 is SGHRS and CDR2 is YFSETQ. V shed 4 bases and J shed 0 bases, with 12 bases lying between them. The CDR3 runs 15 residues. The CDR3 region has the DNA TGCGCCAGCAGCACTACTACCTTTAGCACAGATACGCAGTATTTT. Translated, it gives CASSTTTFSTDTQYF.

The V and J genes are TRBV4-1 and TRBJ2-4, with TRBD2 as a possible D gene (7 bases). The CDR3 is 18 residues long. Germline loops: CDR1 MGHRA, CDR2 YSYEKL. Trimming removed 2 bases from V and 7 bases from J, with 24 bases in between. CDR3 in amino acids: CASSQPGAGAPGGNIQYF. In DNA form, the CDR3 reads TGCGCCAGCAGCCAACCAGGGGCGGGGGCGCCAGGAGGGAACATTCAGTACTTC.

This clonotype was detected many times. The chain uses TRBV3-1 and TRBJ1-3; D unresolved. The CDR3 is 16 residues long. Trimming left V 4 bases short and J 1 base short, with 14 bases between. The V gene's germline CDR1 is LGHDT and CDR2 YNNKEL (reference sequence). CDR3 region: CASSPSQVGSGNTIYF. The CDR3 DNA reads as TGTGCCAGCAGCCCGTCTCAGGTTGGGTCTGGAAACACCATATATTTT.

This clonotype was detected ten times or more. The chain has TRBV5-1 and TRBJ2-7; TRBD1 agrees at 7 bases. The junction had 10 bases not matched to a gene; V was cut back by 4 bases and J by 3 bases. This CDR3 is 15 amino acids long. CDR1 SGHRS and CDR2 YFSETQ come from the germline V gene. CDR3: CASSDRDRVNYEQYF. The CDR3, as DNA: TGCGCCAGCAGCGACCGGGACAGAGTTAACTACGAGCAGTACTTC.

The CDR3 reads CASSAGTLGNTEAFF. The CDR3 bases are TGTGCCAGCTCGGCGGGCACCCTGGGAAACACTGAAGCTTTCTTT. The chain links TRBV7-9 to TRBJ1-1; D is unresolved. V was shortened by 8 bases and J by 2 bases, with 18 bases between the two germline ends. CDR1 is SEHNR, CDR2 FQNEAQ, per germline (reference sequence). This CDR3 has 15 amino acids. Drawing the rest from reference TRBV7-9 and TRBJ1-1, the complete variable domain is DTGVSQNPRHKITKRGQNVTFRCDPISEHNRLYWYRQTLGQGPEFLTYFQNEAQLEKSRLLSDRFSAERPKGSFSTLEIQRTEQGDSAMYLCASSAGTLGNTEAFFGQGTRLTVV.

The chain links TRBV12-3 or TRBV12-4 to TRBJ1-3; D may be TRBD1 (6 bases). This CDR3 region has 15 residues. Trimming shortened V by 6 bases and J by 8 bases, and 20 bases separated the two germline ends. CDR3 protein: CASSNTPQGFDTIYF. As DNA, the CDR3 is TGTGCCAGCAGCAACACCCCTCAGGGGTTTGACACCATATATTTT.

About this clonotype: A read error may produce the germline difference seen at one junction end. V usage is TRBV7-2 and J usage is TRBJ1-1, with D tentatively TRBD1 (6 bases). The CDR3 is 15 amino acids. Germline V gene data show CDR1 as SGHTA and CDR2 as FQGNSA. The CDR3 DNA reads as TGCGCCAGCAGCCTTCACAGGGACGAAAACACTGAAGCTTTCTTT. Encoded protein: CASSLHRDENTEAFF.

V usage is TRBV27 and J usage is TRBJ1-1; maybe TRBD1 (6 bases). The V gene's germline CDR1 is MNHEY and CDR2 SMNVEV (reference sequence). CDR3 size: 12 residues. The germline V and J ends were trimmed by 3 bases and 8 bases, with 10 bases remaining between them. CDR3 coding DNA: TGTGCCAGCAGTTTTGCCACAGGGGAAGCTTTCTTT. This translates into CASSFATGEAFF.